A selection of T cell receptor beta chains follows, all from one sample in a study of control samples from healthy donors and cancer patients. Assay: immunoSEQ multiplex PCR; the TCRdb copy retains only in-frame clones and omits some. The data show fewer than 250,000 clones, and the top ten clones hold around 2%. Sequencing input: blood. The source is a woman younger than 45 in good health. Both conserved end residues are part of each CDR3. Each record gives: D gene, J gene, V gene, CDR3 protein, CDR3 DNA. The D gene is left open where the match is weak.

d_gene: NA
j_gene: TRBJ1-1
v_gene: TRBV3-1/TRBV3-2
CDR3aa: CASSQISLGTEAFF
CDR3nt: TGTGCCAGCAGCCAAATCTCTTTGGGCACTGAAGCTTTCTTT

d_gene: TRBD1
j_gene: TRBJ1-1
v_gene: TRBV6-5
CDR3aa: CASSHYRDRGTEAFF
CDR3nt: TGTGCCAGCAGTCATTACCGAGACAGGGGCACTGAAGCTTTCTTT

d_gene: NA
j_gene: TRBJ1-6
v_gene: TRBV21-1
CDR3aa: CASSKGSATEDYNSPLHF
CDR3nt: TGTGCCAGCAGCAAAGGCTCTGCCACCGAGGACTATAATTCACCCCTCCACTTT

d_gene: NA
j_gene: TRBJ1-6
v_gene: TRBV6-4
CDR3aa: CASSRGPERNSPLHF
CDR3nt: TGTGCCAGCAGCCGAGGGCCGGAGAGAAATTCACCCCTCCACTTT

d_gene: NA
j_gene: TRBJ1-2
v_gene: TRBV9
CDR3aa: CASSVQGYGYTF
CDR3nt: TGTGCCAGCAGCGTACAGGGTTATGGCTACACCTTC

d_gene: NA
j_gene: TRBJ2-5
v_gene: TRBV5-1
CDR3aa: CASSLVGWQETQYF
CDR3nt: TGCGCCAGCAGCTTGGTGGGGTGGCAAGAGACCCAGTACTTC

d_gene: NA
j_gene: TRBJ2-1
v_gene: TRBV9
CDR3aa: CASSARGGESSYNEQFF
CDR3nt: TGTGCCAGCAGCGCCAGAGGGGGGGAAAGCTCCTACAATGAGCAGTTCTTC

d_gene: NA
j_gene: TRBJ1-4
v_gene: TRBV7-2
CDR3aa: CASSLRNKGNNEKLFF
CDR3nt: TGTGCCAGCAGCTTACGCAACAAGGGAAATAATGAAAAACTGTTTTTT

d_gene: NA
j_gene: TRBJ2-2
v_gene: TRBV9
CDR3aa: CASSVLHLDTGELFF
CDR3nt: TGTGCCAGCAGCGTACTACACCTAGACACCGGGGAGCTGTTTTTT

d_gene: NA
j_gene: TRBJ1-6
v_gene: TRBV7-9
CDR3aa: CASRRDFNSPLHF
CDR3nt: TGTGCCAGCAGGCGGGATTTTAATTCACCCCTCCACTTT

d_gene: NA
j_gene: TRBJ2-2
v_gene: TRBV9
CDR3aa: CASSVTGGNTGELFF
CDR3nt: TGTGCCAGCAGCGTAACAGGAGGGAACACCGGGGAGCTGTTTTTT

d_gene: NA
j_gene: TRBJ2-5
v_gene: TRBV12-3/TRBV12-4
CDR3aa: CASSFGPGETQYF
CDR3nt: TGTGCCAGCAGTTTTGGGCCTGGGGAGACCCAGTACTTC

d_gene: NA
j_gene: TRBJ1-4
v_gene: TRBV5-1
CDR3aa: CASSPTSGAGGEKLFF
CDR3nt: TGCGCCAGCAGCCCAACCTCGGGAGCCGGGGGTGAAAAACTGTTTTTT

d_gene: NA
j_gene: TRBJ1-1
v_gene: TRBV7-2
CDR3aa: CASSLFPGDTEAFF
CDR3nt: TGTGCCAGCAGCTTATTCCCAGGGGACACTGAAGCTTTCTTT

d_gene: TRBD1
j_gene: TRBJ1-1
v_gene: TRBV5-6
CDR3aa: CASSFYRGNTEAFF
CDR3nt: TGTGCCAGCAGCTTCTACAGGGGGAACACTGAAGCTTTCTTT

d_gene: NA
j_gene: TRBJ1-6
v_gene: TRBV19
CDR3aa: CASRSSYNSPLHF
CDR3nt: TGTGCCAGTAGAAGCTCCTATAATTCACCCCTCCACTTT

d_gene: NA
j_gene: TRBJ2-2
v_gene: TRBV5-8
CDR3aa: CASSLQANTGELFF
CDR3nt: TGTGCCAGCAGTTTACAGGCGAACACCGGGGAGCTGTTTTTT

d_gene: TRBD1
j_gene: TRBJ1-4
v_gene: TRBV5-6
CDR3aa: CASSHGQGAGEKLFF
CDR3nt: TGTGCCAGCAGCCACGGACAGGGGGCTGGTGAAAAACTGTTTTTT

d_gene: TRBD1
j_gene: TRBJ2-5
v_gene: TRBV4-1
CDR3aa: CASSQEGTGLRTQYF
CDR3nt: TGCGCCAGCAGCCAAGAAGGGACAGGGTTACGAACCCAGTACTTC

d_gene: NA
j_gene: TRBJ1-1
v_gene: TRBV6-5
CDR3aa: CASSYRPNTNTEAFF
CDR3nt: TGTGCCAGCAGTTATCGACCGAACACGAACACTGAAGCTTTCTTT

d_gene: NA
j_gene: TRBJ1-6
v_gene: TRBV7-9
CDR3aa: CASSRSSYNSPLHF
CDR3nt: TGTGCCAGCAGCCGTAGCTCCTATAATTCACCCCTCCACTTT

d_gene: NA
j_gene: TRBJ2-2
v_gene: TRBV7-3
CDR3aa: CASSLNFLLASATGELFF
CDR3nt: TGTGCCAGCAGCTTAAATTTTCTTCTAGCAAGCGCCACCGGGGAGCTGTTTTTT

d_gene: TRBD1
j_gene: TRBJ2-7
v_gene: TRBV3-1/TRBV3-2
CDR3aa: CASNDREGDEQYF
CDR3nt: TGTGCCAGCAACGACAGGGAAGGAGACGAGCAGTACTTC

d_gene: NA
j_gene: TRBJ1-1
v_gene: TRBV5-4
CDR3aa: CASSKGQNTEAFF
CDR3nt: TGTGCCAGCAGCAAGGGACAGAACACTGAAGCTTTCTTT

d_gene: NA
j_gene: TRBJ1-5
v_gene: TRBV28
CDR3aa: CASSLPGANQPQHF
CDR3nt: TGTGCCAGCAGTTTACCAGGGGCGAATCAGCCCCAGCATTTT

d_gene: TRBD1
j_gene: TRBJ2-5
v_gene: TRBV2
CDR3aa: CASIPRTGGQETQYF
CDR3nt: TGTGCCAGCATCCCCCGGACAGGGGGCCAAGAGACCCAGTACTTC

d_gene: NA
j_gene: TRBJ1-2
v_gene: TRBV18
CDR3aa: CASSPGPTIPYGYTF
CDR3nt: TGTGCCAGCTCACCCGGACCGACTATCCCCTATGGCTACACCTTC

d_gene: TRBD1
j_gene: TRBJ1-4
v_gene: TRBV10-3
CDR3aa: CAISPGGTGGGKLFF
CDR3nt: TGTGCCATCAGTCCCGGAGGGACAGGGGGAGGGAAACTGTTTTTT